This TCR beta chain comes out of a study of blood T cell repertoires in COVID-19. Overall study context: PBMCs, B-cell-depleted T cells, or T cells were the source of the cDNA or gDNA that made up the material.

The germline gives CDR1 MNHEY, CDR2 SVGAGI. Trimming at V came to 4 bases and at J to 2 bases, leaving 1 base not matched to a gene. This CDR3 has 14 amino acids. The assay was immunoSEQ multiplex PCR, and TCRdb's table has in-frame clones only and misses some. Of 78,000 or so clones in the sample, around 80% were seen once. The source is an older man with acute or convalescent COVID-19. The rearrangement joins TRBV6-5 to TRBJ1-2; 10 bases line up with TRBD1. Sequenced input: peripheral blood. Written as DNA, the CDR3 is TGTGCCAGCAGTTCGGGACAGGGGAACTATGGCTACACCTTC. Its translation: CASSSGQGNYGYTF.